This T cell receptor (beta chain) was retrieved from a study of CD8 T cells in ankylosing spondylitis. This clonotype was seen repeatedly, ten times or more. TCR beta libraries were made by quantitative 5'-RACE with molecular barcodes. Using its own MiXCR run on the 5' RACE reads, TCRdb lists one record per CDR3 protein. Counted here are about 130,000 distinct CDR3 sequences, approximately 7.3% occurring once; the ten biggest clones make up roughly 12%. Germline V gene data show CDR1 as WSHSY and CDR2 as SAAADI. With V trimmed by 6 bases and J by 3 bases, 5 bases remained unmatched. There are 16 residues in the CDR3.

The clonotype comes from a female donor with ankylosing spondylitis or in good health (not recorded which). V gene TRBV10-2 combines with J gene TRBJ2-3; 14 nucleotides match TRBD2. Sequenced: blood, either unsorted or a sorted T cell fraction (not recorded which). CDR3 in amino acids: CASSGLAGGGTDTQYF. In nucleotides, the CDR3 is TGCGCCAGCAGCGGACTAGCGGGGGGAGGGACAGATACGCAGTATTTT.